The table lists the clone carrying this T cell receptor beta chain with a few counts. Its specificity is not known. Each CDR3 protein gets one entry after TCRdb re-called the 5' RACE reads with MiXCR. This repertoire shows some 560,000 distinct CDR3 sequences, over 15% found once; its top ten account for over 11%. This CDR3 has 14 amino acids. V lost 0 bases to trimming and J lost 5 bases, with 13 bases between them. Per the germline V gene, CDR1 is SQVTM and CDR2 is ANQGSEA. The record originates from a study of T cells after yellow fever vaccination. Notes on the study in general: Clonotypes found in both CD4 and CD8 compartments made up a small share. Repertoires obtained by FACS sorting could include abundant clonotypes that entered as contaminants from the bulk population.

The starting material was PBMCs, obtained 15 days after the yellow fever booster vaccination. The chain combines TRBV29-1 with TRBJ2-5; either TRBD1 or TRBD2 may supply D (5 bases each). This clonotype originated in a man aged 30-40 years who received the YFV17D yellow fever vaccine. The CDR3 region has the DNA TGCAGCGTTGAAGAAGGGGCGGGTAGTGAGACCCAGTACTTC. Its protein is CSVEEGAGSETQYF.